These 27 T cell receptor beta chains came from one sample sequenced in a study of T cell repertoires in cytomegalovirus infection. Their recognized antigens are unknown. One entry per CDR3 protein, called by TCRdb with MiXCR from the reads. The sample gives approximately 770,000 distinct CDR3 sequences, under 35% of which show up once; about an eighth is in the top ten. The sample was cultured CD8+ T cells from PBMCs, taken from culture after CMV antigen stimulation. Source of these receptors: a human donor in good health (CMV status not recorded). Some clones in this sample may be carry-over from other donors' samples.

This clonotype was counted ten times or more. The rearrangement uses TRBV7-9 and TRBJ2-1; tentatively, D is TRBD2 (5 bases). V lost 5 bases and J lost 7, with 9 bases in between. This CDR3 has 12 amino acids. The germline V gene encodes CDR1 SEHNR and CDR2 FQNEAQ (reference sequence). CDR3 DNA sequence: TGTGCCAGCAGCCAGGACTTTAATGAGCAGTTCTTC. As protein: CASSQDFNEQFF.

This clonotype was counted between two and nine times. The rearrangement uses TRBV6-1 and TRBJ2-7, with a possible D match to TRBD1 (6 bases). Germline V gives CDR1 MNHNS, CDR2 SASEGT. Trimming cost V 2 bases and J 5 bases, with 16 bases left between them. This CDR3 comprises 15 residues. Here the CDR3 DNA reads TGTGCCAGCAGTGAATTGTGGACAGAGACCGACGAGCAGTACGTC. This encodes CASSELWTETDEQYV.

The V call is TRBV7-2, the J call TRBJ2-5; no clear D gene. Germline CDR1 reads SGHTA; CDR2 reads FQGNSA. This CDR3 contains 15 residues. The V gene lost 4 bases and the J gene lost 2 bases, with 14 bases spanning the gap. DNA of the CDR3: TGTGCCAGCAGCTCCCGGGCCCAAAAACAAGAGACCCAGTACTTC. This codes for CASSSRAQKQETQYF.

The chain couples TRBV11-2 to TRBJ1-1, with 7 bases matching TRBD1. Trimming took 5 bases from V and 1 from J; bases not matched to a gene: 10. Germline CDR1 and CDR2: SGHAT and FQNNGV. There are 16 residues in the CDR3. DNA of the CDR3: TGTGCCAGCAGCCCGATACCATGGGACAGGAACACTGAAGCTTTCTTT. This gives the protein CASSPIPWDRNTEAFF.

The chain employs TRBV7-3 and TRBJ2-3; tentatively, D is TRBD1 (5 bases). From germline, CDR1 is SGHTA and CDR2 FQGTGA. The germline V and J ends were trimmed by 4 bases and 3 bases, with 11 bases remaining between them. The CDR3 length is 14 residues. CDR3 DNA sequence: TGTGCCAGCAGCTCCTACAGGTTTACAGATACGCAGTATTTT. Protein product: CASSSYRFTDTQYF.

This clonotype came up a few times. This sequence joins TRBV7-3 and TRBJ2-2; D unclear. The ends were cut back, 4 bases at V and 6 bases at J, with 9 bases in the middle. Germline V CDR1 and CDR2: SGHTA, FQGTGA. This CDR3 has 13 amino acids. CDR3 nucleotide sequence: TGTGCCAGCAGCTGGGCCCCGGCCGGGGAGCTGTTTTTT. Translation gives CASSWAPAGELFF.

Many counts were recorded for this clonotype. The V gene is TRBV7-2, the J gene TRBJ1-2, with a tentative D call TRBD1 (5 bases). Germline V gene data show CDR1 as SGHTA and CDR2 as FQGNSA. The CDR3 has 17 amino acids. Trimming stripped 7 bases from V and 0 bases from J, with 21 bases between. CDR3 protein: CASIQRGPGTTNYGYTF. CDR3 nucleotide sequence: TGTGCCAGCATCCAGCGCGGGCCCGGGACGACTAACTATGGCTACACCTTC.

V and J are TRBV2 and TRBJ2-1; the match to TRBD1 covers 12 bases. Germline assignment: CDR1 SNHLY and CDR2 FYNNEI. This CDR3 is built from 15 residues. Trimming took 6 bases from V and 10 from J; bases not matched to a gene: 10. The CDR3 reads CASSVPGQGAEEQFF. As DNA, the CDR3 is TGTGCCAGCAGCGTTCCGGGACAGGGGGCTGAAGAGCAGTTCTTC.

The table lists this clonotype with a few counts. CDR3 DNA sequence: TGTGCCAGCTACGGACAGGGGGCGAACACCGGGGAGCTGTTTTTT. Translated, it gives CASYGQGANTGELFF. The chain is built from TRBV12-3 or TRBV12-4 and TRBJ2-2, with TRBD1 matching 10 bases. Trimming cost V 8 bases and J 0 bases; bases outside gene matches: 3. The CDR3 is 15 amino acids.

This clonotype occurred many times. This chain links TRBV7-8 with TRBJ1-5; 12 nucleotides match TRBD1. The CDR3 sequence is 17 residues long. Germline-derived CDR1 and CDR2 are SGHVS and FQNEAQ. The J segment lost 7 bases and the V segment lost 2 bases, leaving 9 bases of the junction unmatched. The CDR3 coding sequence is TGTGCCAGCAGCTTAACAGACGGGACAGGGGGCGGACAGCCCCAGCATTTT. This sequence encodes CASSLTDGTGGGQPQHF.

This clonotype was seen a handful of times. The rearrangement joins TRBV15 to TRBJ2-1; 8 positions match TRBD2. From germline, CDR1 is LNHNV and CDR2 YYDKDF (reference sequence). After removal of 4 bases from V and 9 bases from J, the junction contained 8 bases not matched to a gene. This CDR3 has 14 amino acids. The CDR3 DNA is TGTGCCACCAGCACAATAGCGGGGTACGCTGAGCAGTTCTTC. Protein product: CATSTIAGYAEQFF.

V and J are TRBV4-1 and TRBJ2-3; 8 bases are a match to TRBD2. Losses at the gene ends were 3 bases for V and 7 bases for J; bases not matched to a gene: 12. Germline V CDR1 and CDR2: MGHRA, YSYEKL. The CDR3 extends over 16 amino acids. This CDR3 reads CASSQGSGVEENTQYF. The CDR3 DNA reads TGCGCCAGCAGCCAGGGTAGCGGGGTTGAAGAGAATACGCAGTATTTT.

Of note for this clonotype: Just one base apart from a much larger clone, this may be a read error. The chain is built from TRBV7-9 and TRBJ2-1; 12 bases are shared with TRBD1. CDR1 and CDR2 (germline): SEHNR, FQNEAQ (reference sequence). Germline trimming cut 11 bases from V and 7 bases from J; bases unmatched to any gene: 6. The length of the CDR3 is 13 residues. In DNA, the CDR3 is TGTGCCGCACTGGGACAGGGGGCGAATGAGCAGTTCTTC. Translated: CAALGQGANEQFF.

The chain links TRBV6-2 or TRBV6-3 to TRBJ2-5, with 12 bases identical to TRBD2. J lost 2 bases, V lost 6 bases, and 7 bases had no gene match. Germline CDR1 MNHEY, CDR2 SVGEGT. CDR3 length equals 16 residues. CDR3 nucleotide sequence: TGTGCCAGCAGCTACCTCGGACTAGCGGGGCAAGAGACCCAGTACTTC. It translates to CASSYLGLAGQETQYF.

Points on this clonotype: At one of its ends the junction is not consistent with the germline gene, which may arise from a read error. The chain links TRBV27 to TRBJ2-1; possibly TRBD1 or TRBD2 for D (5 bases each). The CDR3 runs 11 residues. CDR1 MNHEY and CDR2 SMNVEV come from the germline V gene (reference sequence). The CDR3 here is CVSSWGTEQFF. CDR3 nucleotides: TGTGTCAGCAGTTGGGGGACGGAGCAGTTCTTC.

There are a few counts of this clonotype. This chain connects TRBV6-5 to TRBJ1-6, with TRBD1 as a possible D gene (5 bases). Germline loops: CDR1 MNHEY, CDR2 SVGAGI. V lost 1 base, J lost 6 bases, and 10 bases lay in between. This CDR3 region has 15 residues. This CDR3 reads CASSYLPGPNSPLHF. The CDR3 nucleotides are TGTGCCAGCAGTTACTTACCAGGGCCTAATTCACCCCTCCACTTT.

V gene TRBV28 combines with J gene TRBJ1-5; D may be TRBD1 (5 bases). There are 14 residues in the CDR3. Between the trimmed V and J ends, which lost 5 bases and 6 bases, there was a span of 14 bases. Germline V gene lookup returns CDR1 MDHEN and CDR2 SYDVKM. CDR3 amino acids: CASSPQGVPQPQHF. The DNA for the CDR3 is TGTGCCAGCAGTCCTCAAGGGGTACCTCAGCCCCAGCATTTT.

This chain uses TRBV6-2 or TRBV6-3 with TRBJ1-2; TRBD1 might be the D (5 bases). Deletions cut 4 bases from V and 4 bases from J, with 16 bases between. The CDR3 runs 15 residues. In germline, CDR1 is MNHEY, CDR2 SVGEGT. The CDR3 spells CASSSGAGRFYGYTF. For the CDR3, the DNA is TGTGCCAGCAGTTCCGGGGCCGGCCGCTTCTATGGCTACACCTTC.

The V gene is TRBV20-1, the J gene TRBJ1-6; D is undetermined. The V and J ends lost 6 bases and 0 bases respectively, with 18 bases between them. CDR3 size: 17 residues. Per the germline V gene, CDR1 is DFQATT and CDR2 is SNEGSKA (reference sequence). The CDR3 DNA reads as TGCAGTGCAACGACGTTCGACGGCAGCTCCTATAATTCACCCCTCCACTTT. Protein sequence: CSATTFDGSSYNSPLHF.

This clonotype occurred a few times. The DNA of the CDR3 is TGTGCCAGCAGCTTGTACGGGGTGGCAGGAGATCAGCCCCAGCATTTT. Its translation: CASSLYGVAGDQPQHF. The rearrangement links TRBV5-5 to TRBJ1-5; D is undetermined. CDR1 and CDR2 (germline): SGHKS, YYEKEE (reference sequence). CDR3 length: 16 amino acids. V lost 1 base and J lost 5, with 16 bases in between.

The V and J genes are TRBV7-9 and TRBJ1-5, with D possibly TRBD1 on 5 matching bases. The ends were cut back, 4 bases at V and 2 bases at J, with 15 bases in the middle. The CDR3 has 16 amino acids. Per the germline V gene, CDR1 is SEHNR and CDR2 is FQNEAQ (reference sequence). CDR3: CASSYAGSSGNQPQHF. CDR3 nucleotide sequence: TGTGCCAGCAGCTACGCAGGGTCGTCTGGCAATCAGCCCCAGCATTTT.

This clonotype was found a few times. In nucleotides, the CDR3 is TGCAGTGCCTTCGATCGGAACGAGCAGTACTTC. The encoded protein is CSAFDRNEQYF. The V and J genes are TRBV20-1 and TRBJ2-7; D gene uncertain. The CDR3 spans 11 residues. V lost 6 bases, J lost 5 bases, and 11 bases lay in between. CDR1 DFQATT and CDR2 SNEGSKA come from the germline V gene (reference sequence).

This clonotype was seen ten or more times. The CDR3 is CASSGSSSGGYNEQFF. CDR3 DNA: TGTGCCAGCAGCGGTTCCTCTAGCGGGGGCTACAATGAGCAGTTCTTC. The V and J genes are TRBV7-9 and TRBJ2-1; TRBD2 matches 10 bases. Germline assignment: CDR1 SEHNR and CDR2 FQNEAQ (reference sequence). The CDR3 is made up of 16 amino acids. Unmatched junction bases numbered 7, after V lost 5 bases and J lost 3 bases. The full variable domain, rest sourced from reference TRBV7-9 and TRBJ2-1, is DTGVSQNPRHKITKRGQNVTFRCDPISEHNRLYWYRQTLGQGPEFLTYFQNEAQLEKSRLLSDRFSAERPKGSFSTLEIQRTEQGDSAMYLCASSGSSSGGYNEQFFGPGTRLTVL.

CDR3 in amino acids: CASSLEGELLLDEKLFF. The DNA for the CDR3 is TGTGCCAGCAGCTTAGAAGGGGAACTCCTGTTGGATGAAAAACTGTTTTTT. The gene calls are TRBV7-6 and TRBJ1-4, with D tentatively TRBD1 (5 bases). The germline V and J ends were trimmed by 1 base and 6 bases, with 18 bases remaining between them. Germline lookup yields CDR1 SGHVS and CDR2 FNYEAQ. The CDR3 spans 17 residues.

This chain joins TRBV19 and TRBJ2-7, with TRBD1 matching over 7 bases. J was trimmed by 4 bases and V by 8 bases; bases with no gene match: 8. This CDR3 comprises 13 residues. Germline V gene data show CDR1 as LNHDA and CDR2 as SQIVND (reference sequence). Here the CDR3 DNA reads TGTGCCAGTGAGGGGGACAGTTCGTACGAGCAGTACTTC. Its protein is CASEGDSSYEQYF.

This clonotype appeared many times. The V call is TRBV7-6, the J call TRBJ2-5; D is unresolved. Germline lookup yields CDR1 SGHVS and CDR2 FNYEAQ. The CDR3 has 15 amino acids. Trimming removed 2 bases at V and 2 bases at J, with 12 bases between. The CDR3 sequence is CASSLNPDRQETQYF. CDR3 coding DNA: TGTGCCAGCAGCTTAAATCCCGACCGACAAGAGACCCAGTACTTC.

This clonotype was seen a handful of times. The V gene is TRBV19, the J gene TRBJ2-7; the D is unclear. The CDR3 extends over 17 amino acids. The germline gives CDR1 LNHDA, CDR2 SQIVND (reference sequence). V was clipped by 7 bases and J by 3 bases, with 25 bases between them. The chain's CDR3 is CASMGPLGEGSRYEQYF. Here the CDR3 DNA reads TGTGCCAGTATGGGTCCTCTGGGCGAAGGCAGTCGCTACGAGCAGTACTTC.